These 7 T cell receptor beta chains were sequenced from one sample in a study of T cell responses to AZD1222 COVID-19 vaccine. Generated by immunoSEQ multiplex PCR, the TCRdb table keeps only in-frame clones and is missing some. The sample yields around 100,000 clones, over 75% seen once. The specimen was peripheral blood, collected on day 0 of AZD1222 vaccination. These receptors originate from an adult in good health.

This chain links TRBV6-5 with TRBJ1-2; the match to TRBD1 covers 7 bases. Trimming removed 6 bases from V and 1 base from J; junction bases left unmatched: 8. The length of the CDR3 is 15 residues. The germline V gene has CDR1 MNHEY and CDR2 SVGAGI. The CDR3 reads CASRDPGQSNYGYTF. The CDR3 DNA follows: TGTGCCAGCAGAGACCCGGGACAGAGTAACTATGGCTACACCTTC.

J is TRBJ2-7 and V is TRBV7-2; D is unclear. The CDR3 extends over 14 amino acids. Deletions cut 5 bases from V and 7 bases from J, with 18 bases between. Germline V CDR1 and CDR2: SGHTA, FQGNSA. The CDR3 sequence: CASSPPGPRREQYF. CDR3 bases: TGTGCCAGCAGCCCACCCGGGCCACGCCGGGAGCAGTACTTC.

This chain links TRBV7-9 with TRBJ2-2; tentatively, D is TRBD1 (6 bases). This CDR3 has 14 amino acids. V was shortened by 2 bases and J by 6 bases, with 10 bases between the two germline ends. Germline V gives CDR1 SEHNR, CDR2 FQNEAQ (reference sequence). The CDR3 DNA reads TGTGCCAGCAGCTTATTCAGACAGGCCGGGGAGCTGTTTTTT. Its translation: CASSLFRQAGELFF.

V usage is TRBV5-4 and J usage is TRBJ2-1, with a possible D match to TRBD1 (6 bases). The V gene's germline CDR1 is SGHNT and CDR2 YYREEE (reference sequence). The CDR3 runs 16 residues. V shed 4 bases and J shed 10 bases, with 24 bases lying between them. The CDR3 DNA sequence: TGTGCCAGCAGCGTCTCGTCGCTCCAGGGGCGCGTCGAGCAGTTCTTC. Translating it yields CASSVSSLQGRVEQFF.

This clone was seen a single time. The chain employs TRBV10-3 and TRBJ1-1, with TRBD1 matching over 9 bases. This CDR3 comprises 15 residues. Germline loops: CDR1 ENHRY, CDR2 SYGVKD. The V gene end was trimmed by 3 bases and the J gene end by 5 bases; junction bases not matched to a gene: 7. The CDR3 region is CAISDLGQGKTEAFF. The CDR3 region has the DNA TGTGCCATCAGTGACCTGGGACAGGGAAAAACTGAAGCTTTCTTT.

The chain has TRBV6-4 and TRBJ1-2; 12 nucleotides align to TRBD1. J lost 2 bases, V lost 3 bases, and 4 bases had no gene match. The germline V gene encodes CDR1 MRHNA and CDR2 SNTAGT. There are 16 residues in the CDR3. The CDR3, as DNA: TGTGCCAGCAGTGATGGTGGGACAGGGGGCAACTATGGCTACACCTTC. This sequence encodes CASSDGGTGGNYGYTF.

The rearrangement joins TRBV28 to TRBJ2-1, with unresolved D. The germline V and J ends were trimmed by 1 base and 4 bases, with 20 bases remaining between them. The CDR3 is 18 amino acids. From germline, CDR1 is MDHEN and CDR2 SYDVKM. CDR3 DNA: TGTGCCAGCAGTTTATCCTCCTCCGATTACTACCCTTACAATGAGCAGTTCTTC. Residues: CASSLSSSDYYPYNEQFF.